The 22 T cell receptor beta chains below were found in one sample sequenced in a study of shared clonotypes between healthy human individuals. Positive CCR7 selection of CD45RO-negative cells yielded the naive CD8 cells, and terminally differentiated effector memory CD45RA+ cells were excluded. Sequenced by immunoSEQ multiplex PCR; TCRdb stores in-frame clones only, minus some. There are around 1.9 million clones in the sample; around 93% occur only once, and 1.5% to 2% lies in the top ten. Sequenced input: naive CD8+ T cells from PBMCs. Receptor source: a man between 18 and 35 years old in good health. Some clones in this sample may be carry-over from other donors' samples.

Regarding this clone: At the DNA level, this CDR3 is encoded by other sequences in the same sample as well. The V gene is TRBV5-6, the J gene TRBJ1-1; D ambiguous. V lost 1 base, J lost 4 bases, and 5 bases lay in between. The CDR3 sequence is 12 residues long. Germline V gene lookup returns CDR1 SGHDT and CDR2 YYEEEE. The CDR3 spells CASSLLRTEAFF. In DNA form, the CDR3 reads TGTGCCAGCAGCTTGCTGCGCACTGAAGCTTTCTTT.

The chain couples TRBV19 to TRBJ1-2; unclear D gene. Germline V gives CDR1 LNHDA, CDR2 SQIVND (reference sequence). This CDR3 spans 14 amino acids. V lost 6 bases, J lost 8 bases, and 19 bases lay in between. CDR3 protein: CASSPKVVIVGYTF. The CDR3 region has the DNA TGTGCCAGTAGCCCTAAGGTCGTGATAGTCGGCTACACCTTC.

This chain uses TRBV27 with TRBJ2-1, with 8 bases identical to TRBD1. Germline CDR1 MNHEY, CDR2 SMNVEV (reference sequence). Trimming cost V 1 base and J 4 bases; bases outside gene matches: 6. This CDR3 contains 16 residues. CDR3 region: CASSLWAGGRYNEQFF. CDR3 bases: TGTGCCAGCAGTTTATGGGCAGGGGGCCGGTACAATGAGCAGTTCTTC.

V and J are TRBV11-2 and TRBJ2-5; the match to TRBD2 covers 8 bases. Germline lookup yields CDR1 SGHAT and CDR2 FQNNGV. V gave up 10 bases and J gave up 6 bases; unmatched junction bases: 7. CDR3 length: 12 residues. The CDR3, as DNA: TGTGCCATCCGGGAGGGCCTTCAGACCCAGTACTTC. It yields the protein CAIREGLQTQYF.

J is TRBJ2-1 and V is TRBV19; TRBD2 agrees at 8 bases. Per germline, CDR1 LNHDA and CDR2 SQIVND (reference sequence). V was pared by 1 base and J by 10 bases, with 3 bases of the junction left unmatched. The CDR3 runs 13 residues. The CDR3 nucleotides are TGTGCCAGTAGTATAGGTTTAGCGGGAGAGCAGTTCTTC. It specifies CASSIGLAGEQFF.

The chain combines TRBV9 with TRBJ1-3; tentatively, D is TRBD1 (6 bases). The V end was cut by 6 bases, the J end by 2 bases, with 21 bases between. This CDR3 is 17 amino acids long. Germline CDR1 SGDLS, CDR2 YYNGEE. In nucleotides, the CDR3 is TGTGCCAGCACCACCGGCGGGGGGCCGGTTGCTGGAAACACCATATATTTT. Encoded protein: CASTTGGGPVAGNTIYF.

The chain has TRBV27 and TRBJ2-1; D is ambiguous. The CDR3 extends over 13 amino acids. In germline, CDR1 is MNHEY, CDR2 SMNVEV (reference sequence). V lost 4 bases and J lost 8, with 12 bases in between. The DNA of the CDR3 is TGTGCCAGCAGTTCTCATCTGGGCGATGAGCAGTTCTTC. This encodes CASSSHLGDEQFF.

The CDR3 nucleotides read TGTGCCAGTAGCGACAGAATTAGCTCCTACGAGCAGTACTTC. As protein: CASSDRISSYEQYF. V is TRBV19 and J is TRBJ2-7, with D maybe TRBD1 (5 bases). There are 14 residues in the CDR3. The V gene lost 6 bases and the J gene lost 0 bases, with 12 bases spanning the gap. The germline V gene has CDR1 LNHDA and CDR2 SQIVND (reference sequence).

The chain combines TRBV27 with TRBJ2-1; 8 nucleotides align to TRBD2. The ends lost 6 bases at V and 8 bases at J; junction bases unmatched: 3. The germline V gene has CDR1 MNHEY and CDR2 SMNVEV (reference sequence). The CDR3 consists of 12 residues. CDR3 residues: CASRSGSDEQFF. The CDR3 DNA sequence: TGTGCCAGCAGGAGCGGGAGCGATGAGCAGTTCTTC.

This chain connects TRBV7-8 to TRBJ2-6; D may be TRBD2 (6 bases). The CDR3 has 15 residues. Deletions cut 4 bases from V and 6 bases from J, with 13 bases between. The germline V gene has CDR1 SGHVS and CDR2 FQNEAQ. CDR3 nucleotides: TGTGCCAGCAGCTCGCGACCGGGGGTGGCCAACGTCCTGACTTTC. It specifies CASSSRPGVANVLTF.

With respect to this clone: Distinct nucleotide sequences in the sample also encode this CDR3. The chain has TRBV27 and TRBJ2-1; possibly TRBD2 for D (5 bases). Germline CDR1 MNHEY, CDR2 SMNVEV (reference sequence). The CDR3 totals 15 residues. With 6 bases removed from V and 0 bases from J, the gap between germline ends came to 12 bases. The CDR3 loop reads CASSLAVSSYNEQFF. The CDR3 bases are TGTGCCAGCAGCCTAGCAGTGAGCTCCTACAATGAGCAGTTCTTC.

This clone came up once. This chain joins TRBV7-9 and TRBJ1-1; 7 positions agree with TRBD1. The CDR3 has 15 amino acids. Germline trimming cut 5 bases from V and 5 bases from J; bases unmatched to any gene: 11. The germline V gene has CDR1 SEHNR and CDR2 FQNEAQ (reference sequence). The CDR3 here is CASSPPHRGWTEAFF. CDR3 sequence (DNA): TGTGCCAGCAGCCCCCCCCACAGGGGTTGGACTGAAGCTTTCTTT.

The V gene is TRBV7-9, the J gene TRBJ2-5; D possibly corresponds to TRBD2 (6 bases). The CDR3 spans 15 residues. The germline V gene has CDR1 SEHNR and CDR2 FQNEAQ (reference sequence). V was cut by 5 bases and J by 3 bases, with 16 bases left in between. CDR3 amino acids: CASSPRDWNEETQYF. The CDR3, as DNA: TGTGCCAGCAGCCCGAGGGACTGGAACGAAGAGACCCAGTACTTC.

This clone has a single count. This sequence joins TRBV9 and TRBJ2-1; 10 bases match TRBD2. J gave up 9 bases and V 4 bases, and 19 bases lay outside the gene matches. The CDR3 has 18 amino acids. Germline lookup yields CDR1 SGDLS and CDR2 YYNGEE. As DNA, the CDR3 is TGTGCCAGCAGCCCAACCGGGGGTAGCGGGAGGTCCGTAGGTGAGCAGTTCTTC. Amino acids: CASSPTGGSGRSVGEQFF. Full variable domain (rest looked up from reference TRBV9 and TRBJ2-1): DSGVTQTPKHLITATGQRVTLRCSPRSGDLSVYWYQQSLDQGLQFLIQYYNGEERAKGNILERFSAQQFPDLHSELNLSSLELGDSALYFCASSPTGGSGRSVGEQFFGPGTRLTVL.

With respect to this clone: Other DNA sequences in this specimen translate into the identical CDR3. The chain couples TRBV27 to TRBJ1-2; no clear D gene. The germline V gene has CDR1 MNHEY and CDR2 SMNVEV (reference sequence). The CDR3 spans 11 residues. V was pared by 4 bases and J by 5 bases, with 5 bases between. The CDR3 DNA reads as TGTGCCAGCAGTTCAGGATATGGCTACACCTTC. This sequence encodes CASSSGYGYTF.

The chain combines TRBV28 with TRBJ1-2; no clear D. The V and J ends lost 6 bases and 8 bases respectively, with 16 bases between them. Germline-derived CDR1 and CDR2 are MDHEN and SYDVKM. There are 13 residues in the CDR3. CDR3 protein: CASRPVGSRGYTF. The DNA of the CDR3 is TGTGCCAGCAGACCGGTGGGGTCCCGGGGCTACACCTTC.

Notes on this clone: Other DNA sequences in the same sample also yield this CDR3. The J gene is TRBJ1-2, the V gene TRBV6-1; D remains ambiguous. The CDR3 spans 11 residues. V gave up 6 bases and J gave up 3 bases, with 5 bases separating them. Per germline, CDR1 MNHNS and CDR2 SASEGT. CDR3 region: CASRSDYGYTF. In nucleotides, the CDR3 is TGTGCCAGCAGATCCGACTATGGCTACACCTTC.

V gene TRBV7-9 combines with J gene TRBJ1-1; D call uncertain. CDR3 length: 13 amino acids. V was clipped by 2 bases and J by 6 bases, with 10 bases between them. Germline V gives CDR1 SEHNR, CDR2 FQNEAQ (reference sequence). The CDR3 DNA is TGTGCCAGCAGCTTACTCGAGGGCGCTGAAGCTTTCTTT. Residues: CASSLLEGAEAFF.

CDR3 DNA: TGCGCCAGCAGTCAGGCCGGGACAGGCCTCTCCTACGAGCAGTACTTC. It encodes CASSQAGTGLSYEQYF. V is TRBV23-1 and J is TRBJ2-7, with 8 bases fitting TRBD1. TRBV23-1 is an open reading frame whose function is uncertain. This CDR3 contains 16 residues. Trimming took 3 bases from V and 0 from J; bases not matched to a gene: 7.

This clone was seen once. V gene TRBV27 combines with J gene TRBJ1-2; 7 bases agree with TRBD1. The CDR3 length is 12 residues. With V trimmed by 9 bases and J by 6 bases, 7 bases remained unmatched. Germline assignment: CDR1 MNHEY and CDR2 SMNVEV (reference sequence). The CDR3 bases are TGTGCCAGTCATGACAGGGTCAATGGCTACACCTTC. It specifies CASHDRVNGYTF.

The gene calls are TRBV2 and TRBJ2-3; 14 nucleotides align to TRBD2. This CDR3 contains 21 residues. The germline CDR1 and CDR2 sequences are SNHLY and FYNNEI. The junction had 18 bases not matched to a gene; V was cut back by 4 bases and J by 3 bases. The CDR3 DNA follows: TGTGCCAGCAGTGTTGTGCTTGGCGGGACTAGCGGGAGTATTAGAACAGATACGCAGTATTTT. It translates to CASSVVLGGTSGSIRTDTQYF.

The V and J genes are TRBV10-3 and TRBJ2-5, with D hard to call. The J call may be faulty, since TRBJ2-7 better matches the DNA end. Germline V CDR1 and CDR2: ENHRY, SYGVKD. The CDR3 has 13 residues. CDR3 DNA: TGTGCCATCAGTGAGGGGGATTTCAACGAGCAGTACTTC. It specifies CAISEGDFNEQYF.